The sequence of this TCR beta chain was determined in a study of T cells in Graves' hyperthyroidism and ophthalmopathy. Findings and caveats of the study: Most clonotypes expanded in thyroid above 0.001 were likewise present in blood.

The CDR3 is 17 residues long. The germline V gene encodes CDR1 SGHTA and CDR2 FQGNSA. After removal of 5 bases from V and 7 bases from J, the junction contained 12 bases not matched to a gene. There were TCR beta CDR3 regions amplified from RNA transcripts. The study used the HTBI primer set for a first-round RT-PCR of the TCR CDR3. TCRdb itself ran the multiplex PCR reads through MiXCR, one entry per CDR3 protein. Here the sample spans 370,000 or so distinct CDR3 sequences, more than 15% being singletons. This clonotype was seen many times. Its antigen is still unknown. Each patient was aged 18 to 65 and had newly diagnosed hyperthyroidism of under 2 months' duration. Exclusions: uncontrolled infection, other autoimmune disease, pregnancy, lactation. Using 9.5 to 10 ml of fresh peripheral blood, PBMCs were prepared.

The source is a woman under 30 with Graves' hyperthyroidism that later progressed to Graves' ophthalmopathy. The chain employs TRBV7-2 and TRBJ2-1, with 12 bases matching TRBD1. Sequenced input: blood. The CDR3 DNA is TGTGCCAGCAGCCGGAGACCGGGACAGGGGGCTGATAATGAGCAGTTCTTC. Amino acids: CASSRRPGQGADNEQFF.